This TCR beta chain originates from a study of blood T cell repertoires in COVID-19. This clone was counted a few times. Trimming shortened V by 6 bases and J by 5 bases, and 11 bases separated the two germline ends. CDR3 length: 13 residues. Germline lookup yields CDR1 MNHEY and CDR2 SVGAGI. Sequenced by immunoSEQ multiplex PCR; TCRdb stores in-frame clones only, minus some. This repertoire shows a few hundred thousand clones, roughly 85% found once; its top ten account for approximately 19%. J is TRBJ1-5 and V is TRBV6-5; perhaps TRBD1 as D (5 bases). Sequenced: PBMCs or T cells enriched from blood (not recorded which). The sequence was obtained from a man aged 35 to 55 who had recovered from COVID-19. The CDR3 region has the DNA TGTGCCAGCAGCTCTTTCAGGGATCAGCCCCAGCATTTT. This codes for CASSSFRDQPQHF.